This TCR beta chain was identified in a study of cytomegalovirus exposure and HLA in healthy donors. Overall study findings and caveats: Cytomegalovirus association was listed for about 180 TCR beta chains.

PCR amplification relied on 60 Vbeta primers (plus 13 Jbeta primers). Measured with immunoSEQ multiplex PCR; TCRdb has only the in-frame clones, and not every one. The sample includes 200,000 or so clones, about 80% of them seen just once. As concerns this clone: Its antigen is undetermined.

Germline V CDR1 and CDR2: MNHNY, SVGAGI (reference sequence). CDR3 size: 15 residues. V was pared by 8 bases and J by 0 bases, with 4 bases of the junction left unmatched. Sequencing input: PBMCs. The genes are TRBV6-6 and TRBJ2-1; 10 bases are a match to TRBD2. The TCR sequence derives from a girl aged 5 to 17 in good health and CMV-seronegative. The CDR3, as DNA: TGTGCCAGCGAGCGGGAGGGCAGCTCCTACAATGAGCAGTTCTTC. Its translation: CASEREGSSYNEQFF.